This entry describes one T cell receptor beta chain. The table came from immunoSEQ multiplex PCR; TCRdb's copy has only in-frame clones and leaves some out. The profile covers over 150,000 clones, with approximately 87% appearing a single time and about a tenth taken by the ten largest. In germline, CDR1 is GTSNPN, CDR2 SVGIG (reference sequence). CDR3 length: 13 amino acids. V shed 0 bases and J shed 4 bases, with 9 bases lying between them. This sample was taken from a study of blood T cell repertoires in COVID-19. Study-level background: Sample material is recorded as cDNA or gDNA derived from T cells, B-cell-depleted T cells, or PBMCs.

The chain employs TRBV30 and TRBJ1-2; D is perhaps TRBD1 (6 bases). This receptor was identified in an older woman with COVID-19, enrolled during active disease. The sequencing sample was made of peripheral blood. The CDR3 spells CAWSVGGLYGYTF. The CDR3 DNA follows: TGTGCCTGGAGTGTCGGGGGGCTCTATGGCTACACCTTC.